This T cell receptor (beta chain) was captured in a study of tumor-infiltrating lymphocytes in primary liver carcinoma. Study in general: These were node-negative, non-metastatic T1-T3 tumors of roughly 4.2 to 11 cm. The yield of productive TCRbeta reads per sample was roughly 3.65 to 8 million and was similar across tissue types.

From unsorted bulk tissue weighing about 20-31 mg, DNA and RNA were co-extracted. Patients underwent resection of primary liver carcinoma. Comments on this clonotype: This clone may be a read error of a much larger clone one base away.

Germline CDR1 and CDR2: MNHEY and SVGEGT. The ends were cut back, 5 bases at V and 4 bases at J, with 20 bases in the middle. The CDR3 spans 16 residues. From approximately 490 ng total RNA, TCR beta cDNA was generated with a primer in the constant region. Slightly modified ARM-PCR, run as three nested multiplex PCR rounds, produced the TCR beta libraries. It was with TRBV1-TRBV30 forward primers and a C-beta reverse primer that the first two PCR rounds were run, at approximately 9 cycles each. One entry per CDR3 protein results from TCRdb running MiXCR on the multiplex PCR reads. The sample shows about 120,000 distinct CDR3 sequences, approximately 68% of them seen only once.

This chain links TRBV6-2 or TRBV6-3 with TRBJ1-2; D remains ambiguous. Sequenced material: tumor-adjacent normal liver tissue. The sequence came from a woman aged 60-75 years with primary liver carcinoma and hepatitis B virus infection. The CDR3 DNA follows: TGTGCCAGCAGTCCACCCTTCAAGGTTTTTGGCTATGGCTACACCTTC. It encodes CASSPPFKVFGYGYTF.